Listed below are T cell receptor beta chains from one sample, sequenced in a study of blood T cells in healthy people across ages. From the 5' RACE reads, TCRdb called clonotypes with MiXCR, one entry per CDR3 protein. The data hold some 900,000 distinct CDR3 sequences, with approximately 49% observed a single time. The source material was blood. These receptor sequences come from a man aged 30 to 39 in good health. The CDR3 runs from the conserved cysteine through the conserved F or W. Fields, in order: CDR3 DNA, CDR3 protein, V gene, J gene, clone size, D gene. The D gene is left open where the match is weak. Size tells how often a clone was seen (once, few, many) or the class of an expanded clone, and some rows leave it out.

CDR3 DNA: TGCGCCAGCAGCCAAGATGCTGAGATCGATGAGCAGTTCTTC
CDR3 protein: CASSQDAEIDEQFF
V gene: TRBV4-1
J gene: TRBJ2-1
clone size: few
D gene: -

CDR3 DNA: TGTGCCAGCAGCCAAGAAGGGGCGCTAGCGGGGGGTCAAGAGACCCAGTACTTC
CDR3 protein: CASSQEGALAGGQETQYF
V gene: TRBV4-2
J gene: TRBJ2-5
clone size: many
D gene: TRBD2

CDR3 DNA: TGCAGCGTTGAGCCTGCAGGGTACTATGGCTACACCTTC
CDR3 protein: CSVEPAGYYGYTF
V gene: TRBV29-1
J gene: TRBJ1-2
clone size: -
D gene: -

CDR3 DNA: TGTGCCAGCAGCCCCCCTATTGGGGTGCAGTACTTC
CDR3 protein: CASSPPIGVQYF
V gene: TRBV7-2
J gene: TRBJ2-7
clone size: few
D gene: -

CDR3 DNA: TGTGCCAGCAGCCATTCCCGGACAGGTCCAATAGCCAAAAACATTCAGTACTTC
CDR3 protein: CASSHSRTGPIAKNIQYF
V gene: TRBV14
J gene: TRBJ2-4
clone size: few
D gene: TRBD1

CDR3 DNA: TGCGCCAGCAGCGGCAGCGGGTTCAATGAGCAGTTCTTC
CDR3 protein: CASSGSGFNEQFF
V gene: TRBV5-1
J gene: TRBJ2-1
clone size: -
D gene: -

CDR3 DNA: TGTGCCAGCAGCGGCGCGGAGAACACTGAAGCTTTCTTT
CDR3 protein: CASSGAENTEAFF
V gene: TRBV6-1
J gene: TRBJ1-1
clone size: -
D gene: -

CDR3 DNA: TGTGCCACCAGCGAGGACACGTACTACAATGAGCAGTTCTTC
CDR3 protein: CATSEDTYYNEQFF
V gene: TRBV15
J gene: TRBJ2-1
clone size: -
D gene: -

CDR3 DNA: TGTGCCAGTAGTATAAACGACAGAGGGGCCCACAATGAGCAGTTCTTC
CDR3 protein: CASSINDRGAHNEQFF
V gene: TRBV19
J gene: TRBJ2-1
clone size: few
D gene: -

CDR3 DNA: TGTGCCACCAGTGATCGGACAGGGTTGTATCAGCCCCAGCATTTT
CDR3 protein: CATSDRTGLYQPQHF
V gene: TRBV24-1
J gene: TRBJ1-5
clone size: -
D gene: TRBD1